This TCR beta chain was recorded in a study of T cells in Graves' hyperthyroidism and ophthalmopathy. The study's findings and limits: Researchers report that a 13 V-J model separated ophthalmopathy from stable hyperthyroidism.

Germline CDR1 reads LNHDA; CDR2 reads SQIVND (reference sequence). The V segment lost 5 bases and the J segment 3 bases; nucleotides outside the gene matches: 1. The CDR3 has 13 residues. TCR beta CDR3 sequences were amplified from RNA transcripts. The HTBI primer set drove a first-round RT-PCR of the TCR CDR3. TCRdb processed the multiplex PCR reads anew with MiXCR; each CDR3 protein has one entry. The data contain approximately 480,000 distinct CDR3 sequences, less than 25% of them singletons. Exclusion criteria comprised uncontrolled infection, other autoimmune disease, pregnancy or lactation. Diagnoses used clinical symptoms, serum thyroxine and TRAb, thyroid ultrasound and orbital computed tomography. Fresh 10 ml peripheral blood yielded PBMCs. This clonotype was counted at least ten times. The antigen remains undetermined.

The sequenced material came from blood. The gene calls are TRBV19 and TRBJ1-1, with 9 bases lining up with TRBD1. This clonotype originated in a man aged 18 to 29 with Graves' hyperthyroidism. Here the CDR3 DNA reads TGTGCCAGTAGTCGACAGGGGGACACTGAAGCTTTCTTT. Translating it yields CASSRQGDTEAFF.